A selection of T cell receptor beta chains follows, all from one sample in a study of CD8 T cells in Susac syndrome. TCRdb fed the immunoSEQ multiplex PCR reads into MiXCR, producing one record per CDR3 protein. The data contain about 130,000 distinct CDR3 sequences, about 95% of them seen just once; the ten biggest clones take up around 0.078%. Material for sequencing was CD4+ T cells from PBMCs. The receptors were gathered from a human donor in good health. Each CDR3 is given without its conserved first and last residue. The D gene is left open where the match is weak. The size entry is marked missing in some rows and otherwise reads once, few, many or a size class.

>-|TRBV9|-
ASSVGLPFSYNEQF
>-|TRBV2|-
ASRDEGELF
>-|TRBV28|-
ASSGAKETQY
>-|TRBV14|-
ASSHMTANTGELF
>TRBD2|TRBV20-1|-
SARQREGPENIQY
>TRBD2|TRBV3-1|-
ASSRSGRWAYNEQF
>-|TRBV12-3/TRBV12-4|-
ASSSSGISGANVLT
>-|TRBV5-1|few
ASSSELNQPQH
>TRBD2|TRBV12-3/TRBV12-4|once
ASSPRTSLAGELF
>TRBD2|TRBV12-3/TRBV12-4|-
ASRSGASGTDTQY
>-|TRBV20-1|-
SARGTRTGHTQY
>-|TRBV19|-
ASSPHTENTEAF
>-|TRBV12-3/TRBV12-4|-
ASSLNRAGEQY
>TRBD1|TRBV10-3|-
AISDPTGEETQY
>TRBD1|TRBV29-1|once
SVKDRVMNTEAF
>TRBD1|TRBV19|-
AEDRGREKLF
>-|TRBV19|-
ASSIVREKLF
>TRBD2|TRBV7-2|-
ASRGTSGRYPDTQY
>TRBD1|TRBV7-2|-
ASSPVQPGTGNEQY
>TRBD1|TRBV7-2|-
ASSLEGAGLTEAF
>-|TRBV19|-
ASSMTRDPGIYGYT
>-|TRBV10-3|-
AIKSSGPAF
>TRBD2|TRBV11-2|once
ASSRTSGRGDEQF
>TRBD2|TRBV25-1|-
ASSGSSGDTGELF
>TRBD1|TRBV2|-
ASRKTGRNTEAF
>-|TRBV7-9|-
ASSTGRTGGKSNQPQH
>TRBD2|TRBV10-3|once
AIATGRGGETQY
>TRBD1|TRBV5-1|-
ASSLGTGYNEQF
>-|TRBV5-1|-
ASSFRGGPEETQY
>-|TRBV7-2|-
ASPPGANTGELF
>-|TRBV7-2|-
ASSLALAQYSNQPQH
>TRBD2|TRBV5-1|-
ASSLPSGSLSPEQF
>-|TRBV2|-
ASSLHGGNQPQH
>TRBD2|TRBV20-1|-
SATASGRMDTQY
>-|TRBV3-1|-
ASSQVGEQY
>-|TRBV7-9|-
ASSLRGATEAF
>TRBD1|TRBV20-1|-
SANKPGQGPREQY
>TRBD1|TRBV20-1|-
SARPGQGTGNIQY
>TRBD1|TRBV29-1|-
SVVGQGWDEQF
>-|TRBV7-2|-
ASSFGGTSYEQY
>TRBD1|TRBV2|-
ASRSDRVRTGELF